This T cell receptor beta chain was recorded in a study of CD8 T cells in ankylosing spondylitis. A single record per CDR3 protein comes from TCRdb applying MiXCR to the 5' RACE reads. The data show around 150,000 distinct CDR3 sequences, with around 16% seen just once and approximately 7.8% held by the top ten. Trimming removed 7 bases from V and 0 bases from J, with 4 bases in between. Germline V lookup: CDR1 MNHEY, CDR2 SVGAGI. This CDR3 contains 12 residues. The sequenced material came from blood, either unsorted or a sorted T cell fraction (not recorded which). The source is a male donor with ankylosing spondylitis or in good health (not recorded which). This chain uses TRBV6-5 with TRBJ1-3; no firm D call. In DNA, the CDR3 is TGTGCCAGCAAAAGCTCTGGAAACACCATATATTTT. Amino acids: CASKSSGNTIYF.